These 5 T cell receptor beta chains came from one sample sequenced in a study of blood T cell repertoires in COVID-19. Clones were sequenced by immunoSEQ multiplex PCR, and TCRdb holds only the in-frame ones, with some missing. This sample yields some 68,000 clones, of which roughly nine tenths are seen a single time; roughly 8% belongs to the top ten. The sample consisted of peripheral blood. These receptor sequences come from a man aged 45-65 years with active COVID-19.

The chain recombines TRBV5-6 with TRBJ1-4, with D uncertain. CDR3 size: 16 residues. Germline V gene data show CDR1 as SGHDT and CDR2 as YYEEEE. V lost 1 base, J lost 5 bases, and 15 bases lay in between. CDR3 amino acids: CASSLSPSLMNEKLFF. The CDR3 DNA sequence: TGTGCCAGCAGCTTGTCCCCCTCCCTAATGAATGAAAAACTGTTTTTT.

This clone appeared once. The chain joins TRBV9 to TRBJ2-3; D gene unclear. The CDR3 covers 14 residues. V was pared by 3 bases and J by 5 bases, with 13 bases between. Germline assignment: CDR1 SGDLS and CDR2 YYNGEE. CDR3 region: CASSASPTGDTQYF. The DNA of the CDR3 is TGTGCCAGCAGCGCATCCCCTACTGGAGATACGCAGTATTTT.

This chain links TRBV3-1 (or the pseudogene TRBV3-2) with TRBJ1-6; D is undetermined. This CDR3 region has 14 residues. Germline values: CDR1 LGHDT, CDR2 YNNKEL (reference sequence). Deletions cut 1 base from V and 6 bases from J, with 7 bases between. Written as DNA, the CDR3 is TGTGCCAGCAGCCAAGTACCGGGTAATTCACCCCTCCACTTT. The encoded protein is CASSQVPGNSPLHF.

In its sample, this clone was seen once. This rearrangement joins TRBV12-3 or TRBV12-4 to TRBJ2-7, with TRBD1 matching over 7 bases. Trimming removed 5 bases from V and 4 bases from J; junction bases left unmatched: 5. The CDR3 has 13 residues. CDR3 sequence: CASSDRDRYEQYF. CDR3 coding DNA: TGTGCCAGCAGTGACCGGGACAGATACGAGCAGTACTTC.

CDR3 amino acids: CATVIAGGNTGELFF. CDR3 in DNA: TGTGCCACCGTGATAGCGGGGGGGAACACCGGGGAGCTGTTTTTT. This chain uses TRBV2 with TRBJ2-2; 10 nucleotides agree with TRBD2. Germline V gives CDR1 SNHLY, CDR2 FYNNEI. This CDR3 is 15 amino acids long. V shed 10 bases and J 1 base; nucleotides not matched to a gene: 6.